This T cell receptor (beta chain) derives from a study of blood T cell repertoires in COVID-19. Overall study: Sites in the United States, Italy and Spain provided acute and convalescent COVID-19 samples. PBMCs, B-cell-depleted T cells, or T cells provided the cDNA or gDNA that made up the material.

Germline V gives CDR1 SGHNT, CDR2 YYREEE (reference sequence). This CDR3 is built from 14 residues. V lost 5 bases, J lost 3 bases, and 8 bases stayed unmatched. Per the original data handling: Cell counts per sample came from amplifying reference gene primers. Using immunoSEQ multiplex PCR, the repertoire was profiled, and TCRdb retains in-frame clones only, with some absent. D and trimming come from the DNA, and the V and J calls and clone size come from that table. The data show about 260,000 clones, roughly 88% seen once. The clonotype originates from a human donor in a cohort sampled during active COVID-19. The sequencing sample was made of peripheral blood. V and J are TRBV5-4 and TRBJ2-7, with 7 bases that match TRBD1. Here the CDR3 reads CASSYGDSYYEQYF. The CDR3 DNA follows: TGTGCCAGCAGTTACGGGGACAGCTACTACGAGCAGTACTTC.